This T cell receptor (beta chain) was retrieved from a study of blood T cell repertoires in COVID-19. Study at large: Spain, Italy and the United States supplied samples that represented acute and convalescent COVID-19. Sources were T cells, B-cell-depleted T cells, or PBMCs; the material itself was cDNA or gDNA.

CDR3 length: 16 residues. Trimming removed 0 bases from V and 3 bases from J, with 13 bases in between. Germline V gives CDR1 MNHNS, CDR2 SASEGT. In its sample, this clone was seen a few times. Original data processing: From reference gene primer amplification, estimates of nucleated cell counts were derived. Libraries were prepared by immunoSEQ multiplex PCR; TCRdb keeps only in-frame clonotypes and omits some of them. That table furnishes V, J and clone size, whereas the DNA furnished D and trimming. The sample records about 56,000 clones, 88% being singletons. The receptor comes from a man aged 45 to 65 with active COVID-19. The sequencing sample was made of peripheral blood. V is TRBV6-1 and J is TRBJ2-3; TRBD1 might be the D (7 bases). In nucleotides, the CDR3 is TGTGCCAGCAGTGAAGCCGGAGGGGGCGGAACAGATACGCAGTATTTT. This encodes CASSEAGGGGTDTQYF.